This T cell receptor beta chain emerged from a study of regulatory T cells in long-lasting Graves disease. Study-wide results and caveats: Persistent disease exhibited a predilection for TRBV28, TRBJ1-2 and TRBJ2-5. Persistent Graves' disease cases displayed lower TCR diversity than newly diagnosed ones.

This clonotype was seen more than once but under ten times. As yet, its antigen is unknown. This CDR3 is built from 16 residues. The germline V gene has CDR1 DFQATT and CDR2 SNEGSKA (reference sequence). V lost 0 bases to trimming and J lost 3 bases; unmatched junction nucleotides: 5. According to the study, TCR beta libraries were built with iRepertoire HTBI primers and CDR3-region Arm-PCR. Each CDR3 protein is one row after TCRdb ran MiXCR on the multiplex PCR reads. The sample contains roughly 420,000 distinct CDR3 sequences, 16% of which appear only once. Time point denoted: newly diagnosed GD, antithyroid drugs for less than 3 months. Generation of the TCR library employed RNA extracted from PBMCs. These data also formed part of another study, on T cells in Graves' hyperthyroidism and ophthalmopathy. That study reports: Hyperthyroidism in the patients, aged 18 to 65, was newly diagnosed and under 2 months in duration. HTBI primers were used for first-round RT-PCR of the TCR CDR3.

This specimen consisted of peripheral blood mononuclear cells (PBMCs), obtained at new diagnosis, from a patient treated with antithyroid drugs. The chain recombines TRBV20-1 with TRBJ2-7; 13 bases fit TRBD2. The clonotype comes from a woman aged 30 to 39 with Graves disease. The CDR3 DNA reads as TGCAGTGCTAGAGACCCGACTAGCGGGAGGTTCTACGAGCAGTACTTC. This codes for CSARDPTSGRFYEQYF.